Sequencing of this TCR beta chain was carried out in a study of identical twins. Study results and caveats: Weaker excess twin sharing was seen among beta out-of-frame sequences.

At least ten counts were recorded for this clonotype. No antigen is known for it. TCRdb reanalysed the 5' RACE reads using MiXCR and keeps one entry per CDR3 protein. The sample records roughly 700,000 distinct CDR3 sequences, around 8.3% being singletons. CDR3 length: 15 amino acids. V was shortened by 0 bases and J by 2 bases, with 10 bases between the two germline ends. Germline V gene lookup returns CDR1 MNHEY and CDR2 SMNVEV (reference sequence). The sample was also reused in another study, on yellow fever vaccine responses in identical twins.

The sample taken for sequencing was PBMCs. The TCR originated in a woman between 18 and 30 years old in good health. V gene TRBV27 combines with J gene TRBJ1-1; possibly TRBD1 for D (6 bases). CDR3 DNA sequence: TGTGCCAGCAGTTTATCGGCCAGGGGAAACACTGAAGCTTTCTTT. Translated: CASSLSARGNTEAFF.